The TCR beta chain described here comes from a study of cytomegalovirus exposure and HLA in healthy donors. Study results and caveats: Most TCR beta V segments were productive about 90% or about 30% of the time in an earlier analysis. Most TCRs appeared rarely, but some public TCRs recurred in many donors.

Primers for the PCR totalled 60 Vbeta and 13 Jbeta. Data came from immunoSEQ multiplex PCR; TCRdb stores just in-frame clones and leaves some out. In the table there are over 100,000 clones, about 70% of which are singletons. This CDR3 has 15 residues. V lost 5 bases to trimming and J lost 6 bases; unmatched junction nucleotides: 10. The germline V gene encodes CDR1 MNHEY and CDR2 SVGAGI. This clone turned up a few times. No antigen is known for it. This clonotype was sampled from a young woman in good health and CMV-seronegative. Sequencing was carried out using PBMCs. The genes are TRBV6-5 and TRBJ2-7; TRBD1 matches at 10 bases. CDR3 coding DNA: TGTGCCAGCAGTACCCCGGGACAGGGGCCTCGCGAGCAGTACTTC. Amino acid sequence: CASSTPGQGPREQYF.